Sequencing of this T cell receptor (beta chain) was carried out in a study of response to subunit inactivated influenza vaccine. MiXCR, run by TCRdb on the RT-PCR reads, gives a single entry per CDR3 protein. The sample carries hundreds of thousands of distinct CDR3 sequences, roughly 12% recorded once. Only a few counts were recorded for this clonotype. CDR3 length: 20 amino acids. Germline V gene sequence: CDR1 KGHDR, CDR2 SFDVKD. V shed 3 bases and J 5 bases; nucleotides not matched to a gene: 15. The data were also submitted as part of a second study, on T cells expressing NK-cell markers. This second report adds: Making the TCR beta cDNA relied on 5'RACE template switching with UMIs. Each TCR beta repertoire originated in sorted T cells that were CD3+CD56+NKG2C+, CD3+CD56+NKG2C- or CD3+CD56-NKG2C+. Of CD8+ T cells, about 1.0-8% belonged to dominant NKG2C+ clonotypes in five or six donors.

The chain recombines TRBV24-1 with TRBJ2-1; 13 bases are a match to TRBD2. The TCR originated in a man aged 50-59 years who received an inactivated influenza vaccine. Sequencing was performed on PBMCs from blood, taken on the day of vaccination. Written as DNA, the CDR3 is TGTGCCACCAGTGATACCAGAGGACTAGCGGGGGCCATCACCAACAATGAGCAGTTCTTC. Translating gives CATSDTRGLAGAITNNEQFF.